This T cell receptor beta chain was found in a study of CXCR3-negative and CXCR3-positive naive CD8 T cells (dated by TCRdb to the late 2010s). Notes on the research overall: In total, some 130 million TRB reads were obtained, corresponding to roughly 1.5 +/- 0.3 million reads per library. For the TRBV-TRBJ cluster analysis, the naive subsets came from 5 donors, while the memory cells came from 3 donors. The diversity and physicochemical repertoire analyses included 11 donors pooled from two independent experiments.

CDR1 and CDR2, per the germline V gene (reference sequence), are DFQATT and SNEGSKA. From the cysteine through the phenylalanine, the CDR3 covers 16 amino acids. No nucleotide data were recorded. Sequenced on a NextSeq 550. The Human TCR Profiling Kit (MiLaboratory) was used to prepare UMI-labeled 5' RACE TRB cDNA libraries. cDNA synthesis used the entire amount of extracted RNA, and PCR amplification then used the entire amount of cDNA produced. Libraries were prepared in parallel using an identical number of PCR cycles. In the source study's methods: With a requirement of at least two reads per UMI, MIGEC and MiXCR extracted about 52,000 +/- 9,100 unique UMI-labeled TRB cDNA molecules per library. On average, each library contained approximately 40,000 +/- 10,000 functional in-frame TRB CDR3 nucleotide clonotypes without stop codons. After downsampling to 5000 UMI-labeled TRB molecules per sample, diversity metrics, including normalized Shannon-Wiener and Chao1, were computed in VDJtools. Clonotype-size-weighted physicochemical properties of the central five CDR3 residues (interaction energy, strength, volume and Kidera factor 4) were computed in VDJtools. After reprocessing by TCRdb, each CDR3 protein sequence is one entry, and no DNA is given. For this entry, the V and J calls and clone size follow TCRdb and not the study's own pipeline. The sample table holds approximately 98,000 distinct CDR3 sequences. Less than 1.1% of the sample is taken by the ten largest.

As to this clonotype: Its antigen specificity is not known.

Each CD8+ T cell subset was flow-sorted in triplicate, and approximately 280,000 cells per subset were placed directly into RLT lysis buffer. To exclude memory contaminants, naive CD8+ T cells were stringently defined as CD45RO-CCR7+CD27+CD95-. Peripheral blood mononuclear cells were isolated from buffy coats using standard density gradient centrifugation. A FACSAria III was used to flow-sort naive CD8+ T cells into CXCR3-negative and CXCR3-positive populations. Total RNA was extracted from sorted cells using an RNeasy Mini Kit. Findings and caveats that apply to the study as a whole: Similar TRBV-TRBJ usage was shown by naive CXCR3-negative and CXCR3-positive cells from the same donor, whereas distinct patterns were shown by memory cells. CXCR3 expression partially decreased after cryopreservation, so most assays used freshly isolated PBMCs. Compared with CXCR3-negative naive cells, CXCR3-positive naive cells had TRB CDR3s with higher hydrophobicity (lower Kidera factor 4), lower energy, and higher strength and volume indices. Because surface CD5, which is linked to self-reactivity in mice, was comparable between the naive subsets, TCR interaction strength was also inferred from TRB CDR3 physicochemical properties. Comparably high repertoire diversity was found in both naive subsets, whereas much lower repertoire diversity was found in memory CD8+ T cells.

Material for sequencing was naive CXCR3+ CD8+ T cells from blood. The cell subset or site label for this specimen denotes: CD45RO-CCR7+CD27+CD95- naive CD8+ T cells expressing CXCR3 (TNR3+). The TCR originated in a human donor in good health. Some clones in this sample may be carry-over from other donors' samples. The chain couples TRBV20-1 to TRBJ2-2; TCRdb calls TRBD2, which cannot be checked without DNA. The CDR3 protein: CSARGGTGGLGGELFF.